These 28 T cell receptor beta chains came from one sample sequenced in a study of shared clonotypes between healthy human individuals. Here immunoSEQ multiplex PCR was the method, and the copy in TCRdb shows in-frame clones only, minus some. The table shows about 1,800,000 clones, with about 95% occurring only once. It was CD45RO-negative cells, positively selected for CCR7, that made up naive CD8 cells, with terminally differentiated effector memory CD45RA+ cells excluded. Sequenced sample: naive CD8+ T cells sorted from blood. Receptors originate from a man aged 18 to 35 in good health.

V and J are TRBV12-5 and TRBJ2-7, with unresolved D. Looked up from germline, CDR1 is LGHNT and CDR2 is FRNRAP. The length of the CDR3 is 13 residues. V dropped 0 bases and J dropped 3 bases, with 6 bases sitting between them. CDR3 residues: CASGLVAGYEQYF. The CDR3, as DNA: TGTGCTAGTGGTTTGGTGGCCGGCTACGAGCAGTACTTC. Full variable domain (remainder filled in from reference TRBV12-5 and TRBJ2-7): DARVTQTPRHKVTEMGQEVTMRCQPILGHNTVFWYRQTMMQGLELLAYFRNRAPLDDSGMPKDRFSAEMPDATLATLKIQPSEPRDSAVYFCASGLVAGYEQYFGPGTRLTVT.

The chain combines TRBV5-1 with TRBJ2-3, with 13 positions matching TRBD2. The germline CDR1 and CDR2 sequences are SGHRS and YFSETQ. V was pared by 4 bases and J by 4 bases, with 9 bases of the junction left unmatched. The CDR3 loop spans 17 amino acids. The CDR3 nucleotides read TGCGCCAGCAGCGGCGGACTAGCGGGAGTGGGGCCAGATACGCAGTATTTT. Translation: CASSGGLAGVGPDTQYF.

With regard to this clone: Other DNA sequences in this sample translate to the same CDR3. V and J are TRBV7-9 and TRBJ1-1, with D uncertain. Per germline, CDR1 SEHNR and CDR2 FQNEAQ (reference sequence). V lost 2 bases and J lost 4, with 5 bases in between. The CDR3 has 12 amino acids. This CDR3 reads CASSLSGTEAFF. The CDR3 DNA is TGTGCCAGCAGCTTAAGTGGCACTGAAGCTTTCTTT.

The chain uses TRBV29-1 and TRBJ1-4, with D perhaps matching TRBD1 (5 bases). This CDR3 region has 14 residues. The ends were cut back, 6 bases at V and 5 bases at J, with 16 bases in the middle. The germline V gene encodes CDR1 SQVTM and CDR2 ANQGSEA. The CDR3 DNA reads TGCAGCGTACGCCCTCGGGACTCCAATGAAAAACTGTTTTTT. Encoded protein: CSVRPRDSNEKLFF.

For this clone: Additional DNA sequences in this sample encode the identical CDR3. Here the CDR3 DNA reads TGTGCCAGCAGCGTAGTGGCAGGGACCTACGAGCAGTACTTC. Its protein product is CASSVVAGTYEQYF. This chain connects TRBV9 to TRBJ2-7, with D possibly TRBD1 on 5 matching bases. Germline CDR1 and CDR2: SGDLS and YYNGEE. This CDR3 is built from 14 residues. V lost 0 bases, J lost 2 bases, and 9 bases lay in between. Combining the CDR3 with reference TRBV9 and TRBJ2-7 gives the whole variable domain DSGVTQTPKHLITATGQRVTLRCSPRSGDLSVYWYQQSLDQGLQFLIQYYNGEERAKGNILERFSAQQFPDLHSELNLSSLELGDSALYFCASSVVAGTYEQYFGPGTRLTVT.

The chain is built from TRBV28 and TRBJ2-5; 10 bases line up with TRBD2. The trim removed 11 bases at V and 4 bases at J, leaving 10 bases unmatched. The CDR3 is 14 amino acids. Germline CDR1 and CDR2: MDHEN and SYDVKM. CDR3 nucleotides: TGTGCCCTCTCGGCAGCGGGGGGGGGAGAGACCCAGTACTTC. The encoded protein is CALSAAGGGETQYF.

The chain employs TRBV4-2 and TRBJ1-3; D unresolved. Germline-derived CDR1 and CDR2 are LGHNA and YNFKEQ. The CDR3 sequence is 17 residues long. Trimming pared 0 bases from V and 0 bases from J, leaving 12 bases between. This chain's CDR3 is CASSQEGASGSGNTIYF. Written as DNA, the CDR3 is TGTGCCAGCAGCCAAGAGGGAGCTTCGGGCTCTGGAAACACCATATATTTT.

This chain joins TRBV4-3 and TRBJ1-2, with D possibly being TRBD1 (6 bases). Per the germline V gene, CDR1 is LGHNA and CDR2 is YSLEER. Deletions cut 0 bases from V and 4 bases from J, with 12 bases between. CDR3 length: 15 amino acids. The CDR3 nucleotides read TGCGCCAGCAGCCAAGAGGACAGTGGGATCTATGGCTACACCTTC. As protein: CASSQEDSGIYGYTF.

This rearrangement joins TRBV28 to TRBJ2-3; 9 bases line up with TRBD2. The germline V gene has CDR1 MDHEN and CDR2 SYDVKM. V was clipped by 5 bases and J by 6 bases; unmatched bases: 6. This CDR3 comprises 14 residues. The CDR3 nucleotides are TGTGCCAGCAGTCCCAGCGGGGGGCTCGATACGCAGTATTTT. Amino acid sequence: CASSPSGGLDTQYF.

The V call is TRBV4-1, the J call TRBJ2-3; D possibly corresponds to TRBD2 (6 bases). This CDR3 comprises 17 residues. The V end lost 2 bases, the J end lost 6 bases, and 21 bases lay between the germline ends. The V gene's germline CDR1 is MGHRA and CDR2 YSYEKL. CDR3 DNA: TGCGCCAGCAGCCAACCGGAAGGATGGGAGGAGATGGATACGCAGTATTTT. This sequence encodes CASSQPEGWEEMDTQYF.

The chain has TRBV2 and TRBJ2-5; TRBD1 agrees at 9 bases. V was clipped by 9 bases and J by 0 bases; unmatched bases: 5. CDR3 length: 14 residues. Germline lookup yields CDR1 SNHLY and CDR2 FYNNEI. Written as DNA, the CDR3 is TGTGCCAGGGGGGACAGGGAGTACCAAGAGACCCAGTACTTC. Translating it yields CARGDREYQETQYF.

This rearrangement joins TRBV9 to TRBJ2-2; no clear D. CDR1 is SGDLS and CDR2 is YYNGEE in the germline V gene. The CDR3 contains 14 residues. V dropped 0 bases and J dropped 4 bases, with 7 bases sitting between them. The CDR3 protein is CASSVVEPTGELFF. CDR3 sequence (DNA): TGTGCCAGCAGCGTAGTGGAACCCACCGGGGAGCTGTTTTTT.

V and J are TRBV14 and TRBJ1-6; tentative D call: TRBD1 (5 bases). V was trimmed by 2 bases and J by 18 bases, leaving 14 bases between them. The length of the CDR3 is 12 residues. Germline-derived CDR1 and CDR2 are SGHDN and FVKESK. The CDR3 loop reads CASSQRPGTSHF. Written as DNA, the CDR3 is TGTGCCAGCAGCCAACGCCCCGGGACGAGCCACTTT.

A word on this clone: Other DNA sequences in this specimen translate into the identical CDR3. This CDR3 is CASSQVNNEQFF. Written as DNA, the CDR3 is TGCGCCAGCAGCCAAGTAAACAATGAGCAGTTCTTC. V gene TRBV4-1 combines with J gene TRBJ2-1; D call uncertain. The CDR3 consists of 12 residues. From germline, CDR1 is MGHRA and CDR2 YSYEKL. Trimming left V 1 base short and J 5 bases short, with 3 bases between.

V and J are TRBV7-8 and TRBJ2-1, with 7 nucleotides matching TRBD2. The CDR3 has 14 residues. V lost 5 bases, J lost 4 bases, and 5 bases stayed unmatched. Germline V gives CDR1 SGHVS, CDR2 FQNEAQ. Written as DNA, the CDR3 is TGTGCCAGCAGCGGAGAGCGGGGTTACAATGAGCAGTTCTTC. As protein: CASSGERGYNEQFF.

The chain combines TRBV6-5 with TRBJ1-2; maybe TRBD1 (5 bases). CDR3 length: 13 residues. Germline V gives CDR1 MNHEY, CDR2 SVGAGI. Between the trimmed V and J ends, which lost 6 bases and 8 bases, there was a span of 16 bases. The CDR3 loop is CASSFQGIGGYTF. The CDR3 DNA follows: TGTGCCAGCAGCTTTCAGGGAATAGGCGGCTACACCTTC.

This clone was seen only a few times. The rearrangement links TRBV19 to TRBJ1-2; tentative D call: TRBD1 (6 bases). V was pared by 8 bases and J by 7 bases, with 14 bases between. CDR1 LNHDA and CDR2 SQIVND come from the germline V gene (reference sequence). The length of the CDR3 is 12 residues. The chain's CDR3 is CASSQGASGYTF. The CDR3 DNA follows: TGTGCCAGTTCACAGGGAGCCAGTGGCTACACCTTC.

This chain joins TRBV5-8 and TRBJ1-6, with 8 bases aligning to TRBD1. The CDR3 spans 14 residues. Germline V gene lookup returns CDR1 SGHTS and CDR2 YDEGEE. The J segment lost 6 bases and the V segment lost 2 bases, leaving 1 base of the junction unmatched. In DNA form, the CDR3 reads TGTGCCAGCAGCTTCGACAGGGGTAATTCACCCCTCCACTTT. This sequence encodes CASSFDRGNSPLHF.

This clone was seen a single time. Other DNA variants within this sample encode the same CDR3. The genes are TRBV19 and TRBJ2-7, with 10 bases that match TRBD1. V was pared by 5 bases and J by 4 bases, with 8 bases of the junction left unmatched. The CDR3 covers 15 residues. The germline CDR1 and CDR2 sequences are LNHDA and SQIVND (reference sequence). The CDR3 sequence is CASSPGTGAVYEQYF. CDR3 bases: TGTGCCAGTAGTCCGGGGACAGGGGCGGTATACGAGCAGTACTTC.

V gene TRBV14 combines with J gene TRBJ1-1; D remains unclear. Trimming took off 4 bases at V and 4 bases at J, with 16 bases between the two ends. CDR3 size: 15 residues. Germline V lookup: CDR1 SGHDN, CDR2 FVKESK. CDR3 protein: CASSPRQGWVTEAFF. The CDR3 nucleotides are TGTGCCAGCAGCCCCCGGCAAGGGTGGGTCACTGAAGCTTTCTTT. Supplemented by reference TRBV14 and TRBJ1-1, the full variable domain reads EAGVTQFPSHSVIEKGQTVTLRCDPISGHDNLYWYRRVMGKEIKFLLHFVKESKQDESGMPNNRFLAERTGGTYSTLKVQPAELEDSGVYFCASSPRQGWVTEAFFGQGTRLTVV.

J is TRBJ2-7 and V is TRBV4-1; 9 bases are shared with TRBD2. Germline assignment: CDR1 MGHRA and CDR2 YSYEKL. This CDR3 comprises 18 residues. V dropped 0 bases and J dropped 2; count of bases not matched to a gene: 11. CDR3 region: CASSQDPGTSGLTYEQYF. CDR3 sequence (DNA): TGCGCCAGCAGCCAAGATCCGGGTACTAGCGGGCTAACCTACGAGCAGTACTTC.

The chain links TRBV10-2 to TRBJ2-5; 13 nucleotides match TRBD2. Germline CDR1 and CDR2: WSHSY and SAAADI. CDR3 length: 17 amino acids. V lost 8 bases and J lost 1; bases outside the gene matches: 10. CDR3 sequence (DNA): TGCGCCAGCTCCGGGACTAGCGGGGCATACTCCCAAGAGACCCAGTACTTC. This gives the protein CASSGTSGAYSQETQYF.

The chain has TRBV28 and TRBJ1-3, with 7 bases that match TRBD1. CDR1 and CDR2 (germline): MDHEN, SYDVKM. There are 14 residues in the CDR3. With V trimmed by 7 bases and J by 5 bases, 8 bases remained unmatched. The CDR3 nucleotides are TGTGCCAGCATCCCGGCACAGGGGAGAAACACCATATATTTT. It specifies CASIPAQGRNTIYF.

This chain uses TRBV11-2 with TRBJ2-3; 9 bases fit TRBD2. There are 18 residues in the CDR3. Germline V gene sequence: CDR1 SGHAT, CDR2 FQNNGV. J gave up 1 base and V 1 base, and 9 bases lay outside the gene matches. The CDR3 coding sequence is TGTGCCAGCAGCTTAGCGGGCGGGGGGGCCCAAGGCACAGATACGCAGTATTTT. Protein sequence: CASSLAGGGAQGTDTQYF.

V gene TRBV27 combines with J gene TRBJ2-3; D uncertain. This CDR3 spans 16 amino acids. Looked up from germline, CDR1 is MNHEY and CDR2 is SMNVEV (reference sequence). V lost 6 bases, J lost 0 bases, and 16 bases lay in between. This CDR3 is CASSPTIGASTDTQYF. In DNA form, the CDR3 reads TGTGCCAGCAGCCCTACAATCGGCGCTAGCACAGATACGCAGTATTTT.

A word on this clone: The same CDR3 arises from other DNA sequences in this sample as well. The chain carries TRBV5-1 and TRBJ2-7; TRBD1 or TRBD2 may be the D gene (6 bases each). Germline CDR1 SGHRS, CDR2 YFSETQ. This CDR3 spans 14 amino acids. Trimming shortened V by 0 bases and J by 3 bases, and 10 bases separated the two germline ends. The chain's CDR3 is CASSLEGGLYEQYF. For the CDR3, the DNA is TGCGCCAGCAGCTTGGAAGGGGGGCTCTACGAGCAGTACTTC.

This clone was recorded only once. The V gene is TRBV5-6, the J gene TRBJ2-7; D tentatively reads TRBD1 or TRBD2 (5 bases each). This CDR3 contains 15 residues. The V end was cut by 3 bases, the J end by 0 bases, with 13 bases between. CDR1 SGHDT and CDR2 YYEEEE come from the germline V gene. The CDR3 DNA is TGTGCCAGCAGCTCGGGACCTCCTGACTCCTACGAGCAGTACTTC. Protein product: CASSSGPPDSYEQYF.

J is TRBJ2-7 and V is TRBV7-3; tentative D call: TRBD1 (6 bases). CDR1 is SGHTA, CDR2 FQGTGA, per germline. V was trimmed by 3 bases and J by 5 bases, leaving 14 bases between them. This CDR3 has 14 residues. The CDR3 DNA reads TGTGCCAGCAGCTTCTCTGGGGGCTTTGACGAGCAGTACTTC. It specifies CASSFSGGFDEQYF.